The clone carrying this TCR beta chain was counted ten times or more. The antigen is unknown. Around 9.5 milliliters of peripheral blood were drawn from each donor. The sample originates from a study of blood T cells in healthy people across ages. Regarding the study as a whole: Long-lived and aged donors differed, with more naive CD4+ cells and higher diversity in the long-lived.

The CDR3 runs 16 residues. Germline-derived CDR1 and CDR2 are KGHSH and LQKENI. With V trimmed by 4 bases and J by 0 bases, 7 bases remained unmatched. Next came a second PCR, run for about 7 to 12 cycles, which used a sample-barcoded 5' primer along with a J-beta primer mix. Per sample, CDR3-containing paired-end reads numbered at least 2.5 million. TCRdb re-analysed the 5' RACE reads in MiXCR, keeping a single row per CDR3 protein. The sample includes approximately 810,000 distinct CDR3 sequences, more than 25% of them seen just once. This chain connects TRBV18 to TRBJ2-7, with 9 bases that match TRBD1. Sequencing was performed on blood. This clonotype originated in an elderly woman in good health. In DNA form, the CDR3 reads TGTGCCAGCTCACTTTATGGGACAGGGAGCTCCTACGAGCAGTACTTC. It yields the protein CASSLYGTGSSYEQYF.